The next 26 T cell receptor beta chains were all read from a single sample in a study of blood T cell repertoires in COVID-19. Sequencing was performed with immunoSEQ multiplex PCR; in TCRdb, only in-frame clones are kept and a portion is missing. There are tens of thousands of clones in the sample; 88% occur only once, and about 4.8% lies in the top ten. The sequenced sample consisted of peripheral blood. The receptor source for this set is a human donor in a cohort sampled during active COVID-19.

The chain couples TRBV6-6 to TRBJ1-5, with TRBD1 identical over 9 bases. The ends lost 7 bases at V and 1 base at J; junction bases unmatched: 8. Germline CDR1 and CDR2: MNHNY and SVGAGI (reference sequence). The CDR3 covers 16 residues. The CDR3 loop reads CASNLYGTGSNQPQHF. The CDR3 nucleotides are TGTGCCAGCAACCTGTACGGGACAGGGAGCAATCAGCCCCAGCATTTT.

The chain links TRBV9 to TRBJ1-1; 9 bases line up with TRBD1. Per the germline V gene, CDR1 is SGDLS and CDR2 is YYNGEE. V dropped 2 bases and J dropped 0; count of bases not matched to a gene: 11. The CDR3 runs to 18 residues. CDR3: CASSVAGTGLHMNTEAFF. The CDR3 DNA follows: TGTGCCAGCAGCGTGGCGGGGACAGGGCTACACATGAACACTGAAGCTTTCTTT.

The chain employs TRBV27 and TRBJ2-7; TRBD1 matches at 9 bases. V dropped 3 bases and J dropped 3; count of bases not matched to a gene: 12. Germline V CDR1 and CDR2: MNHEY, SMNVEV (reference sequence). The CDR3 is made up of 17 amino acids. CDR3 sequence (DNA): TGTGCCAGCAGTTTCGAGTTACCCGGGACAGGGAACTACGAGCAGTACTTC. It specifies CASSFELPGTGNYEQYF.

The CDR3 here is CASSQIWEGRREQYF. As DNA, the CDR3 is TGTGCCAGCAGCCAAATCTGGGAGGGCCGTCGCGAGCAGTACTTC. The rearrangement links TRBV3-1 (or the pseudogene TRBV3-2) to TRBJ2-7; TRBD2 matches 7 bases. The V segment lost 2 bases and the J segment 6 bases; nucleotides outside the gene matches: 10. CDR3 length: 15 residues. The germline gives CDR1 LGHDT, CDR2 YNNKEL (reference sequence).

The chain links TRBV7-9 to TRBJ2-1, with 12 bases aligning to TRBD1. The CDR3 runs to 17 residues. J gave up 1 base and V 5 bases, and 6 bases lay outside the gene matches. Germline V gene lookup returns CDR1 SEHNR and CDR2 FQNEAQ (reference sequence). The CDR3 sequence is CASSKGTGGRSYNEQFF. CDR3 DNA: TGTGCCAGCAGCAAAGGGACAGGGGGCAGGTCCTACAATGAGCAGTTCTTC. Full variable domain (missing parts from reference TRBV7-9 and TRBJ2-1): DTGVSQNPRHKITKRGQNVTFRCDPISEHNRLYWYRQTLGQGPEFLTYFQNEAQLEKSRLLSDRFSAERPKGSFSTLEIQRTEQGDSAMYLCASSKGTGGRSYNEQFFGPGTRLTVL.

The chain combines TRBV28 with TRBJ2-7; no reliable D call. This CDR3 has 17 amino acids. Germline values: CDR1 MDHEN, CDR2 SYDVKM. The V and J ends lost 3 bases and 0 bases respectively, with 18 bases between them. Here the CDR3 DNA reads TGTGCCAGCAGTTTTTATCGTCTGTCCCACAGCTCCTACGAGCAGTACTTC. Its translation is CASSFYRLSHSSYEQYF.

The CDR3 region is CASSFGGQGNEQYF. CDR3 DNA: TGTGCCAGCAGCTTCGGTGGACAGGGCAACGAGCAGTACTTC. The gene calls are TRBV7-9 and TRBJ2-7, with TRBD1 matching over 8 bases. There are 14 residues in the CDR3. V lost 3 bases, J lost 5 bases, and 6 bases stayed unmatched. CDR1 is SEHNR and CDR2 is FQNEAQ in the germline V gene (reference sequence).

The chain joins TRBV2 to TRBJ1-4, with D possibly TRBD1 on 5 matching bases. With 8 bases removed from V and 8 bases from J, the gap between germline ends came to 18 bases. The CDR3 has 14 amino acids. Germline CDR1 SNHLY, CDR2 FYNNEI. CDR3 region: CASRRGSVTEKLFF. In DNA form, the CDR3 reads TGTGCCAGCCGGCGGGGCTCGGTAACCGAAAAACTGTTTTTT.

The chain links TRBV29-1 to TRBJ1-1; a weak D match, TRBD1 (6 bases). The V gene lost 5 bases and the J gene lost 1 base, with 11 bases spanning the gap. CDR1 is SQVTM and CDR2 is ANQGSEA in the germline V gene. The CDR3 is made up of 13 amino acids. This CDR3 is CSVPGQQNTEAFF. The CDR3 coding sequence is TGCAGCGTTCCCGGACAGCAGAACACTGAAGCTTTCTTT.

CDR3 loop: CASSLRTGEDNQYF. The DNA of the CDR3 is TGTGCCAGCAGCCTCCGGACAGGGGAAGATAACCAGTACTTC. The chain carries TRBV9 and TRBJ2-5; 9 bases fit TRBD1. This CDR3 has 14 amino acids. Trimming at V came to 4 bases and at J to 10 bases, leaving 11 bases not matched to a gene. The germline CDR1 and CDR2 sequences are SGDLS and YYNGEE.

The chain combines TRBV5-4 with TRBJ2-7; 12 nucleotides align to TRBD1. The CDR3 has 18 amino acids. The germline V gene encodes CDR1 SGHNT and CDR2 YYREEE (reference sequence). The junction had 11 bases not matched to a gene; V was cut back by 0 bases and J by 4 bases. CDR3 amino acids: CASSLVGQGAGAGYEQYF. CDR3 sequence (DNA): TGTGCCAGCAGCTTGGTGGGACAGGGGGCAGGAGCGGGGTACGAGCAGTACTTC.

The V gene is TRBV30, the J gene TRBJ1-3; 7 bases line up with TRBD1. Germline CDR1 is GTSNPN and CDR2 is SVGIG (reference sequence). The CDR3 sequence is 15 residues long. J gave up 2 bases and V 1 base, and 5 bases lay outside the gene matches. The CDR3 DNA follows: TGTGCCTGGAGTGCCCAAGGGACAGCTGGAAACACCATATATTTT. Protein product: CAWSAQGTAGNTIYF.

The genes are TRBV5-1 and TRBJ2-7; TRBD2 might be the D (6 bases). There are 12 residues in the CDR3. The V end lost 5 bases, the J end lost 7 bases, and 13 bases lay between the germline ends. Per the germline V gene, CDR1 is SGHRS and CDR2 is YFSETQ. The CDR3 nucleotides read TGCGCCAGCAGTGGACTAACTAGGGAGCAGTACTTC. The encoded protein is CASSGLTREQYF.

In this sample, this clone turned up once. This chain uses TRBV7-3 with TRBJ2-3, with D possibly TRBD2 on 6 matching bases. V dropped 3 bases and J dropped 1 base, with 11 bases sitting between them. Germline V CDR1 and CDR2: SGHTA, FQGTGA. The CDR3 length is 15 residues. CDR3 nucleotide sequence: TGTGCCAGCAGCTTCTTCTGGGGGGGCACAGATACGCAGTATTTT. It encodes CASSFFWGGTDTQYF.

The chain employs TRBV28 and TRBJ2-7, with D hard to call. V was clipped by 3 bases and J by 4 bases, with 13 bases between them. Germline CDR1 MDHEN, CDR2 SYDVKM. The length of the CDR3 is 14 residues. The CDR3 here is CASSFGNLVYEQYF. Here the CDR3 DNA reads TGTGCCAGCAGTTTTGGTAACTTAGTATACGAGCAGTACTTC.

This rearrangement joins TRBV5-4 to TRBJ2-5, with TRBD1 identical over 10 bases. The CDR3 runs 16 residues. The V segment lost 0 bases and the J segment 5 bases; nucleotides outside the gene matches: 7. Germline CDR1 is SGHNT and CDR2 is YYREEE (reference sequence). This CDR3 is CASSLDGDRGSETQYF. The CDR3 DNA reads TGTGCCAGCAGCTTGGATGGGGACAGGGGATCGGAGACCCAGTACTTC.

This chain joins TRBV5-1 and TRBJ2-6; a weak D match, TRBD1 (5 bases). V lost 0 bases and J 2 bases, leaving 9 bases between the germline ends. Germline loops: CDR1 SGHRS, CDR2 YFSETQ. The CDR3 contains 16 residues. This CDR3 reads CASSLDRLPGANVLTF. The CDR3 DNA sequence: TGCGCCAGCAGCTTGGACAGGCTTCCTGGGGCCAACGTCCTGACTTTC.

The J gene is TRBJ2-7, the V gene TRBV10-3; D is possibly TRBD1 (5 bases). The CDR3 totals 16 residues. CDR1 is ENHRY, CDR2 SYGVKD, per germline. Trimming took off 0 bases at V and 6 bases at J, with 18 bases between the two ends. The CDR3, as DNA: TGTGCCATCAGTGAGTCGACAATGGCAGGGAAGTCCGAGCAGTACTTC. Protein sequence: CAISESTMAGKSEQYF.

Here the CDR3 reads CATSRGVGGGPGEQYF. DNA of the CDR3: TGTGCCACCAGCAGAGGCGTTGGGGGAGGGCCGGGAGAGCAGTACTTC. The V gene is TRBV15, the J gene TRBJ2-7; 7 bases are shared with TRBD2. The CDR3 is made up of 16 amino acids. J gave up 7 bases and V 1 base, and 13 bases lay outside the gene matches. Germline V CDR1 and CDR2: LNHNV, YYDKDF (reference sequence).

The J gene is TRBJ2-1, the V gene TRBV6-6; TRBD2 aligns across 9 bases. This CDR3 is built from 16 residues. CDR1 is MNHNY and CDR2 is SVGAGI in the germline V gene (reference sequence). J gave up 8 bases and V 6 bases, and 14 bases lay outside the gene matches. For the CDR3, the DNA is TGTGCCAGCAGAACCGATAGCGGGAGCTTACATGATGAGCAGTTCTTC. Its protein product is CASRTDSGSLHDEQFF.

CDR3 nucleotide sequence: TGTGCCAGCAGTTTGGGACTAGCGGCCCAACGGGGGGAGCTGTTTTTT. This sequence encodes CASSLGLAAQRGELFF. The rearrangement links TRBV7-2 to TRBJ2-2, with 11 bases aligning to TRBD2. V shed 6 bases, J shed 8 bases, and the junction held 11 bases outside the gene matches. The CDR3 totals 16 residues. Germline CDR1 and CDR2: SGHTA and FQGNSA.

Here the CDR3 reads CASSQRTGGNTEAFF. CDR3 sequence (DNA): TGTGCCAGCAGCCAAAGGACAGGGGGGAACACTGAAGCTTTCTTT. The chain joins TRBV3-1 (or the pseudogene TRBV3-2) to TRBJ1-1, with 10 bases fitting TRBD1. The CDR3 loop spans 15 amino acids. Germline V gives CDR1 LGHDT, CDR2 YNNKEL (reference sequence). Trimming removed 2 bases from V and 1 base from J; junction bases left unmatched: 1.

The chain links TRBV7-9 to TRBJ1-1, with D perhaps TRBD1 (6 bases). This CDR3 has 12 amino acids. Looked up from germline, CDR1 is SEHNR and CDR2 is FQNEAQ (reference sequence). The V end lost 5 bases, the J end lost 8 bases, and 12 bases lay between the germline ends. The CDR3 region is CASSAGAPEAFF. CDR3 DNA sequence: TGTGCCAGCAGCGCGGGGGCCCCAGAAGCTTTCTTT.

V usage is TRBV30 and J usage is TRBJ2-7; no definite D call. The CDR3 is made up of 12 amino acids. Trimming took off 1 base at V and 0 bases at J, with 4 bases between the two ends. Looked up from germline, CDR1 is GTSNPN and CDR2 is SVGIG (reference sequence). CDR3 in DNA: TGTGCCTGGAGTGGGCACTCCTACGAGCAGTACTTC. This codes for CAWSGHSYEQYF.

For the CDR3, the DNA is TGTGCCAGCAGTTACGCACCAACTCCGAATTCACCCCTCCACTTT. Encoded protein: CASSYAPTPNSPLHF. The V and J genes are TRBV6-5 and TRBJ1-6; D is unresolved. CDR3 length: 15 amino acids. V lost 2 bases and J lost 7, with 12 bases in between. Germline CDR1 is MNHEY and CDR2 is SVGAGI.

The CDR3 protein is CSADTVASDIQYF. CDR3 nucleotides: TGCAGCGCCGATACAGTCGCCAGTGACATTCAGTACTTC. The J gene is TRBJ2-4, the V gene TRBV29-1; D not resolved. Trimming took 7 bases from V and 8 from J, leaving 18 bases between them. Germline V gene data show CDR1 as SQVTM and CDR2 as ANQGSEA. CDR3 length equals 13 residues.